Listed here are 22 T cell receptor beta chains from one sample, sequenced in a study of cytomegalovirus exposure and HLA in healthy donors. This PCR relied on a set of 60 Vbeta primers and 13 Jbeta primers. The assay was immunoSEQ multiplex PCR, and TCRdb's table has in-frame clones only and misses some. The profile shows over 90,000 clones, 75% to 90% of them singletons. Sequences were obtained from PBMCs. The origin of the receptors is a man between 40 and 49 years old in good health and CMV-seronegative.

The rearrangement uses TRBV5-4 and TRBJ2-6, with 8 nucleotides matching TRBD1. J was trimmed by 1 base and V by 5 bases; bases with no gene match: 11. The CDR3 runs 18 residues. Germline CDR1 and CDR2: SGHNT and YYREEE (reference sequence). CDR3 amino acids: CASRAPGDRGSGANVLTF. CDR3 nucleotide sequence: TGTGCCAGCAGGGCGCCAGGCGACAGGGGATCTGGGGCCAACGTCCTGACTTTC.

J is TRBJ2-2 and V is TRBV28; D might be TRBD2 (5 bases). This CDR3 is 15 amino acids long. Trimming removed 5 bases from V and 5 bases from J, with 15 bases in between. In germline, CDR1 is MDHEN, CDR2 SYDVKM. The CDR3 DNA reads TGTGCCAGCAGTCCCGACTTCTCGGGGACCGGGGAGCTGTTTTTT. It encodes CASSPDFSGTGELFF.

CDR3 loop: CASRNINRDNQAFF. CDR3 DNA: TGTGCCAGCAGGAATATAAATAGGGACAACCAAGCTTTCTTT. This chain uses TRBV6-5 with TRBJ1-1, with D possibly being TRBD1 (6 bases). This CDR3 region has 14 residues. Germline loops: CDR1 MNHEY, CDR2 SVGAGI. Trimming cost V 6 bases and J 9 bases, with 20 bases left between them.

This clone was seen a handful of times. The chain employs TRBV30 and TRBJ2-5, with D perhaps TRBD2 (6 bases). Trimming cost V 3 bases and J 4 bases, with 18 bases left between them. This CDR3 contains 15 residues. Germline V gene data show CDR1 as GTSNPN and CDR2 as SVGIG (reference sequence). The chain's CDR3 is CAWSLLGGAGETQYF. DNA of the CDR3: TGTGCCTGGAGCCTATTAGGAGGAGCGGGAGAGACCCAGTACTTC.

The J gene is TRBJ2-1, the V gene TRBV7-3; 9 positions match TRBD2. Germline V gene lookup returns CDR1 SGHTA and CDR2 FQGTGA. The CDR3 spans 18 residues. Trimming removed 2 bases from V and 7 bases from J; junction bases left unmatched: 15. The CDR3 coding sequence is TGTGCCAGCAGCTTATCTCCTGGGCATAGCGGGGGACGAAATGAGCAGTTCTTC. Translation gives CASSLSPGHSGGRNEQFF. The complete variable domain, with remaining parts taken from reference TRBV7-3 and TRBJ2-1, reads GAGVSQTPSNKVTEKGKYVELRCDPISGHTALYWYRQSLGQGPEFLIYFQGTGAADDSGLPNDRFFAVRPEGSVSTLKIQRTERGDSAVYLCASSLSPGHSGGRNEQFFGPGTRLTVL.

The chain recombines TRBV6-1 with TRBJ1-2; D might be TRBD1 (5 bases). The germline V and J ends were trimmed by 2 bases and 6 bases, with 19 bases remaining between them. CDR1 and CDR2 (germline): MNHNS, SASEGT. The length of the CDR3 is 16 residues. CDR3 nucleotides: TGTGCCAGCAGTGAATTGTTAGGCAGGGCGGCCCATGGCTACACCTTC. Translated, it gives CASSELLGRAAHGYTF.

The V gene is TRBV11-2, the J gene TRBJ2-7; 10 positions match TRBD1. Unmatched junction bases numbered 6, after V lost 4 bases and J lost 3 bases. CDR1 and CDR2 from the germline V gene are SGHAT and FQNNGV. The CDR3 is 15 residues long. The CDR3 DNA reads as TGTGCCAGCAGCTCGACAGGGGGCAGTAACTACGAGCAGTACTTC. It is translated as CASSSTGGSNYEQYF.

V gene TRBV5-6 combines with J gene TRBJ2-3; 7 nucleotides align to TRBD1. The CDR3 spans 15 residues. Germline assignment: CDR1 SGHDT and CDR2 YYEEEE. J gave up 1 base and V 7 bases, and 9 bases lay outside the gene matches. This CDR3 reads CASSAPGTGTDTQYF. As DNA, the CDR3 is TGTGCCAGCTCCGCCCCCGGGACAGGCACAGATACGCAGTATTTT.

The rearrangement links TRBV19 to TRBJ1-1, with D hard to call. This CDR3 spans 12 amino acids. From germline, CDR1 is LNHDA and CDR2 SQIVND (reference sequence). Trimming removed 10 bases from V and 2 bases from J, with 11 bases in between. The CDR3 sequence: CATRRGNTEAFF. CDR3 DNA sequence: TGTGCCACCCGTCGCGGTAACACTGAAGCTTTCTTT.

The V gene is TRBV7-8, the J gene TRBJ1-1; tentative D call: TRBD1 (6 bases). Germline CDR1 and CDR2: SGHVS and FQNEAQ. The CDR3 runs to 14 residues. V was pared by 6 bases and J by 3 bases, with 14 bases between. The CDR3 protein is CASRSMTGYTEAFF. In nucleotides, the CDR3 is TGTGCCAGCAGGTCTATGACAGGCTACACTGAAGCTTTCTTT.

V is TRBV6-5 and J is TRBJ2-7; 10 nucleotides line up with TRBD1. From germline, CDR1 is MNHEY and CDR2 SVGAGI. The CDR3 length is 15 residues. Trimming took 6 bases from V and 6 from J; bases not matched to a gene: 11. The CDR3 bases are TGTGCCAGCAGCGCTAGTTGGGACAGGGGACGCGAGCAGTACTTC. Amino acid sequence: CASSASWDRGREQYF.

J is TRBJ1-1 and V is TRBV5-1; weak D call: TRBD1 (5 bases). This CDR3 has 15 residues. V was clipped by 0 bases and J by 5 bases, with 14 bases between them. The V gene's germline CDR1 is SGHRS and CDR2 YFSETQ. The CDR3 protein is CASSLGTWGETEAFF. As DNA, the CDR3 is TGCGCCAGCAGCTTGGGTACGTGGGGGGAAACTGAAGCTTTCTTT.

The chain uses TRBV9 and TRBJ2-1, with 12 bases fitting TRBD2. The junction had 4 bases not matched to a gene; V was cut back by 0 bases and J by 6 bases. Germline loops: CDR1 SGDLS, CDR2 YYNGEE. The CDR3 loop spans 16 amino acids. The CDR3 nucleotides read TGTGCCAGCAGCGTAGGGCTAGCGGGGGGGTTCAATGAGCAGTTCTTC. Protein product: CASSVGLAGGFNEQFF.

Points on this clone: Its ends do not fully match the called genes, so a read error is possible. This chain uses TRBV5-6 with TRBJ2-6, with TRBD2 matching 8 bases. Germline CDR1 SGHDT, CDR2 YYEEEE. The CDR3 is made up of 18 amino acids. CDR3 residues: CASSLMEGGGTGASVLTF. CDR3 nucleotides: TGTGCCAGCAGCCTCATGGAGGGCGGGGGGACTGGGGCCAGCGTCCTGACTTTC.

This chain connects TRBV27 to TRBJ2-7; TRBD1 aligns across 11 bases. Unmatched junction bases numbered 3, after V lost 2 bases and J lost 3 bases. CDR1 and CDR2 from the germline V gene are MNHEY and SMNVEV (reference sequence). The CDR3 has 15 amino acids. The CDR3 DNA is TGTGCCAGCAGTTTAAGAGGGACAGGGGGCTACGAGCAGTACTTC. Its protein is CASSLRGTGGYEQYF.

The chain combines TRBV30 with TRBJ1-3; 7 nucleotides align to TRBD1. V was clipped by 2 bases and J by 0 bases; unmatched bases: 7. The germline gives CDR1 GTSNPN, CDR2 SVGIG (reference sequence). The CDR3 runs 16 residues. This CDR3 reads CAWSQNRGYSGNTIYF. The CDR3 nucleotides read TGTGCCTGGAGTCAAAACAGGGGCTACTCTGGAAACACCATATATTTT.

The chain is built from TRBV6-1 and TRBJ2-1; possibly TRBD1 for D (5 bases). The CDR3 runs to 14 residues. V was trimmed by 1 base and J by 7 bases, leaving 11 bases between them. From germline, CDR1 is MNHNS and CDR2 SASEGT. The CDR3 protein is CASSEGQRWNEQFF. CDR3 sequence (DNA): TGTGCCAGCAGTGAAGGACAGAGGTGGAATGAGCAGTTCTTC.

This clone was recorded a few times. The sample has other DNA sequences that encode this CDR3 too. The rearrangement uses TRBV6-5 and TRBJ1-3; D unclear. CDR1 and CDR2 (germline): MNHEY, SVGAGI. Trimming shortened V by 0 bases and J by 0 bases, and 6 bases separated the two germline ends. This CDR3 has 15 amino acids. This CDR3 reads CASSYSGSSGNTIYF. CDR3 DNA sequence: TGTGCCAGCAGTTACTCGGGGAGCTCTGGAAACACCATATATTTT.

The chain joins TRBV7-8 to TRBJ1-2; perhaps TRBD1 as D (6 bases). The germline gives CDR1 SGHVS, CDR2 FQNEAQ. CDR3 size: 13 residues. V lost 2 bases and J 5 bases, leaving 9 bases between the germline ends. In DNA form, the CDR3 reads TGTGCCAGCAGCTTAAGGACAGAATATGGCTACACCTTC. It encodes CASSLRTEYGYTF.

Note on this clone: The CDR3 does not close with the conserved phenylalanine or tryptophan, likely indicating a read error. The rearrangement uses TRBV11-2 and TRBJ2-7; TRBD2 matches at 8 bases. CDR1 SGHAT and CDR2 FQNNGV come from the germline V gene. V trimming: 5 bases; J trimming: 3 bases; junction bases outside the gene matches: 6. The CDR3 loop spans 14 amino acids. The CDR3, as DNA: TGTGCCAGCAGCGCCAAGCGGGGGCACTACGAGCAGTACCTC. Protein: CASSAKRGHYEQYL.

This sequence joins TRBV7-2 and TRBJ1-2, with 8 bases aligning to TRBD1. V shed 8 bases and J 8 bases; nucleotides not matched to a gene: 10. From germline, CDR1 is SGHTA and CDR2 FQGNSA. The CDR3 has 13 residues. The CDR3 DNA reads as TGTGCCAGCGGGACGCAGGGGGCGAGGGGCTACACCTTC. It yields the protein CASGTQGARGYTF.

V gene TRBV6-6 combines with J gene TRBJ2-7; TRBD2 is a possible D gene (6 bases). This CDR3 is built from 15 residues. From germline, CDR1 is MNHNY and CDR2 SVGAGI (reference sequence). The V end was cut by 2 bases, the J end by 2 bases, with 13 bases between. CDR3 nucleotide sequence: TGTGCCAGCAGTTACGGGGACTTTAAAACCTACGAGCAGTACTTC. It translates to CASSYGDFKTYEQYF.